This is a list of T cell receptor beta chains from one sample in a study of T cell changes during pregnancy in multiple sclerosis. Assay: immunoSEQ multiplex PCR; the TCRdb copy retains only in-frame clones and omits some. The sample comprises tens of thousands of clones, roughly 92% of which are singletons, and approximately 0.62% rests with the top ten. Material: CD4+ T cells from peripheral blood mononuclear cells, obtained in the third trimester of pregnancy. The receptors were gathered from a female donor with multiple sclerosis, enrolled in a pregnancy study. Both conserved end residues are part of each CDR3. Each record gives: V gene, J gene, clone size, D gene, CDR3 DNA, CDR3 protein. The D gene is left open where the match is weak. Rows may omit the clone size; those that give it use once, few, many or a size class.

TRBV5-8	TRBJ2-1	.	TRBD2	TGTGCCAGCAGCCTAGCGGGCCTCTCCTACAATGAGCAGTTCTTC	CASSLAGLSYNEQFF
TRBV4-1	TRBJ1-4	.	.	TGCGCCAGCAGCCAAGAACGGGGGGCAAGTGAAAAACTGTTTTTT	CASSQERGASEKLFF
TRBV5-6	TRBJ1-6	.	.	TGTGCCAGCAGCTCCAATGGGGGGATGGGTTCACCCCTCCACTTT	CASSSNGGMGSPLHF
TRBV2	TRBJ2-7	once	TRBD2	TGTGCCAGCAGTGAAGGGCTATGGGCTAGCGGGAGGGGCGAGCAGTACTTC	CASSEGLWASGRGEQYF
TRBV10-3	TRBJ2-5	.	.	TGTGCCATCAGTGGGCGACTGGAAGAGACCCAGTACTTC	CAISGRLEETQYF
TRBV4-1	TRBJ2-7	.	.	TGCGCCAGCAGCCACGCGGGACAGCCCTACGAGCAGTACTTC	CASSHAGQPYEQYF
TRBV21-1	TRBJ2-2	.	.	TGTGCCAGCCCCAAACGAGGGTCCGGGGAGCTGTTTTTT	CASPKRGSGELFF
TRBV5-4	TRBJ2-6	.	.	TGTGCCAGCAGCCTCTCTGGGGCCAACGTCCTGACTTTC	CASSLSGANVLTF
TRBV19	TRBJ2-3	.	.	TGTGCCAGTAGTATAGCGTGGGGAGGCACAGATACGCAGTATTTT	CASSIAWGGTDTQYF
TRBV5-1	TRBJ2-7	.	TRBD2	TGCGCCAGCAGATTGGGACTAGCCGAGGTCGAGCAGTACTTC	CASRLGLAEVEQYF